Given below is one T cell receptor (beta chain) in context. The authors distributed each subset's genomic DNA evenly over several immunoSEQ plates. Study processing details: Sequence data from immunoSEQ were junction-only and lacked quality scores; consequently, filtering differed. The repertoire was sequenced with immunoSEQ multiplex PCR; TCRdb's copy has only in-frame clones and lacks some. V and J calls plus clone size are reproduced from that table; the DNA served to infer D and trimming. The sample yields roughly 2,500,000 clones, approximately 94% seen once. The data were obtained in a study of shared clonotypes between healthy human individuals. The ends were cut back, 3 bases at V and 14 bases at J, with 18 bases in the middle. This CDR3 region has 14 residues. Germline loops: CDR1 SGHDT, CDR2 YYEEEE.

The source is a man in his late teens or twenties in good health. Some clones in this sample may be carry-over from other donors' samples. Material for sequencing was naive CD4+ T cells from PBMCs. Subset meaning: CD45RA+ positively selected. This chain uses TRBV5-6 with TRBJ1-6; TRBD1 is a possible D gene (5 bases). Here the CDR3 reads CASSSGTFPGSLHF. Here the CDR3 DNA reads TGTGCCAGCAGCTCCGGGACTTTCCCCGGTTCCCTCCACTTT.